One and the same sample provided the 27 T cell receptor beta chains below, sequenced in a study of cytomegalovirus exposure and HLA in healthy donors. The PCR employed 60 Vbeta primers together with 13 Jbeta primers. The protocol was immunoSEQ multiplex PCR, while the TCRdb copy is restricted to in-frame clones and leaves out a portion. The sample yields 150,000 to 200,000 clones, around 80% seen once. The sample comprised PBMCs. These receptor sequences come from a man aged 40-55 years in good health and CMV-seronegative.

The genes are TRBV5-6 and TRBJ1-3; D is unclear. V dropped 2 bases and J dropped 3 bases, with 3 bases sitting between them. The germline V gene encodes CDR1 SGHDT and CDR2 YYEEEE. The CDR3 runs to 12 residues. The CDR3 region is CASSFRGNTIYF. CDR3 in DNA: TGTGCCAGCAGCTTTCGTGGAAACACCATATATTTT.

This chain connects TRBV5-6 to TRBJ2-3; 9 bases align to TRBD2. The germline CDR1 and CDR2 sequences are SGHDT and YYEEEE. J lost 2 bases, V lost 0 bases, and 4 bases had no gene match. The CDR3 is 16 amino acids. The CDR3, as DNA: TGTGCCAGCAGCTTGGCGGCTAGCGGGATCACAGATACGCAGTATTTT. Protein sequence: CASSLAASGITDTQYF.

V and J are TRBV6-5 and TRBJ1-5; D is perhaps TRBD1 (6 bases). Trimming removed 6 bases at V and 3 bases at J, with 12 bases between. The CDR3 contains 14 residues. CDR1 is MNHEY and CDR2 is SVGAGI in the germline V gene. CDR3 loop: CASRARGNNQPQHF. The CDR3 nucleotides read TGTGCCAGCAGGGCAAGGGGGAACAATCAGCCCCAGCATTTT.

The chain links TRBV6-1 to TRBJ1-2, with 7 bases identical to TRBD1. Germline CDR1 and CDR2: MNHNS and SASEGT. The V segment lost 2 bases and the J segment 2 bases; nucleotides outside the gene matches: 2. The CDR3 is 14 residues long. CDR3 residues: CASSERQGNYGYTF. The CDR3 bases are TGTGCCAGCAGTGAAAGACAGGGAAACTATGGCTACACCTTC.

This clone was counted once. The CDR3 DNA reads as TGTGCCAGCAGCTTGTCGCAGGCCTCAGGTGAAAAACTGTTTTTT. This encodes CASSLSQASGEKLFF. The chain uses TRBV5-5 and TRBJ1-4, with unresolved D. Germline V gives CDR1 SGHKS, CDR2 YYEKEE (reference sequence). The CDR3 runs 15 residues. Trimming pared 1 base from V and 7 bases from J, leaving 14 bases between. Filled out from reference TRBV5-5 and TRBJ1-4, the complete variable domain reads DAGVTQSPTHLIKTRGQQVTLRCSPISGHKSVSWYQQVLGQGPQFIFQYYEKEERGRGNFPDRFSARQFPNYSSELNVNALLLGDSALYLCASSLSQASGEKLFFGSGTQLSVL.

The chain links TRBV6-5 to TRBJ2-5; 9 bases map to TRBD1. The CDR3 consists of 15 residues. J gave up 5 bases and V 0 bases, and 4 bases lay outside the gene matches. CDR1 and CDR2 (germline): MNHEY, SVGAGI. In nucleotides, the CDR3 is TGTGCCAGCAGTTACTCCGGGACAGGGAAGGAGACCCAGTACTTC. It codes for CASSYSGTGKETQYF.

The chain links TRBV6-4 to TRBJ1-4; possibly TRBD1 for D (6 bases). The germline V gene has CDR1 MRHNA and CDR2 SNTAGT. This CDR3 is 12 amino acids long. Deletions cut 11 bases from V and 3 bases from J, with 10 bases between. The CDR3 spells CAGGQPNEKLFF. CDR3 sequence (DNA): TGTGCCGGAGGACAGCCTAATGAAAAACTGTTTTTT.

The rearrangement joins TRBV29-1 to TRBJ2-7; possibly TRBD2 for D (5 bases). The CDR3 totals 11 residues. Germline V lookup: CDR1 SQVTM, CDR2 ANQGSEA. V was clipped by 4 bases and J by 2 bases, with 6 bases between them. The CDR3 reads CSVGGTYEQYF. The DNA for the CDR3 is TGCAGCGTTGGAGGGACCTACGAGCAGTACTTC.

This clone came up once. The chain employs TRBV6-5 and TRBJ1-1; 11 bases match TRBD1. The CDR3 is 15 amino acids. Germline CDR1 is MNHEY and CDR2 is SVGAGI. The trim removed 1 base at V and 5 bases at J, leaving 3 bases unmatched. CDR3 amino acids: CASSYLGTGGTEAFF. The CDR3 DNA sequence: TGTGCCAGCAGTTACTTGGGGACAGGGGGGACTGAAGCTTTCTTT.

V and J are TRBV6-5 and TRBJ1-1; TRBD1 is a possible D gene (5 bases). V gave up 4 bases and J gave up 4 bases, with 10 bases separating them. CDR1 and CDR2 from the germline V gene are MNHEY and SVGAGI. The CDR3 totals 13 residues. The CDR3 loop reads CASSLGRGTEAFF. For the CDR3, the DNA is TGTGCCAGCAGTTTAGGTAGGGGCACTGAAGCTTTCTTT.

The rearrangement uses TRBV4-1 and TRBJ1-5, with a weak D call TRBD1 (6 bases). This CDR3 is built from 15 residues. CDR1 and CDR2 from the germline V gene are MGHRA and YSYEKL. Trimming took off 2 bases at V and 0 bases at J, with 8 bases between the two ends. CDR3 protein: CASSQQGRSNQPQHF. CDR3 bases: TGCGCCAGCAGCCAACAGGGGCGTAGCAATCAGCCCCAGCATTTT.

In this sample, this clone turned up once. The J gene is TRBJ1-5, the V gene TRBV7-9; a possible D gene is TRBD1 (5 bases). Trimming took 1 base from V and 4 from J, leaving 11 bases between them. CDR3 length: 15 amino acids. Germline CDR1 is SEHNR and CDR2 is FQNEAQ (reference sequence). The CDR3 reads CASSLDSRQNQPQHF. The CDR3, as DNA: TGTGCCAGCAGCTTAGACTCGCGACAGAATCAGCCCCAGCATTTT. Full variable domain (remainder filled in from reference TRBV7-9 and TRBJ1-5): DTGVSQNPRHKITKRGQNVTFRCDPISEHNRLYWYRQTLGQGPEFLTYFQNEAQLEKSRLLSDRFSAERPKGSFSTLEIQRTEQGDSAMYLCASSLDSRQNQPQHFGDGTRLSIL.

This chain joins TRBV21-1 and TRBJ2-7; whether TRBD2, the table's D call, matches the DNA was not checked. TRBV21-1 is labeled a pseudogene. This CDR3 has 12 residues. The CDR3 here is CASICGPYEQYF. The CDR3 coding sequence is TGTGCCAGCATATGCGGCCCCTACGAGCAGTACTTC.

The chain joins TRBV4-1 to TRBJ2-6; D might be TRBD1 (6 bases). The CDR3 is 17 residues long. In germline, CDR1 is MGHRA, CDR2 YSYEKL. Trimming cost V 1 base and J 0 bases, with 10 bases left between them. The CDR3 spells CASSQGQAYSGANVLTF. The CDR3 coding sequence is TGCGCCAGCAGCCAAGGACAGGCGTACTCTGGGGCCAACGTCCTGACTTTC.

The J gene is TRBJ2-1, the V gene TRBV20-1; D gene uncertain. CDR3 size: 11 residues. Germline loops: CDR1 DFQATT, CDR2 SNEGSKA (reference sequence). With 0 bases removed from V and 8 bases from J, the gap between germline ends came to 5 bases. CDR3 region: CSARDRDEQFF. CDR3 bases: TGCAGTGCTAGAGATCGGGATGAGCAGTTCTTC.

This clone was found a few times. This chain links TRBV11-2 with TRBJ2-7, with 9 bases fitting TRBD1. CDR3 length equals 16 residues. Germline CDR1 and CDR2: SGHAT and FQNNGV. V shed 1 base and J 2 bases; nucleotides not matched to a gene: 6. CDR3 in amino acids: CASSLVGQGLPYEQYF. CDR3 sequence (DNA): TGTGCCAGCAGCTTAGTCGGACAGGGGCTACCCTACGAGCAGTACTTC.

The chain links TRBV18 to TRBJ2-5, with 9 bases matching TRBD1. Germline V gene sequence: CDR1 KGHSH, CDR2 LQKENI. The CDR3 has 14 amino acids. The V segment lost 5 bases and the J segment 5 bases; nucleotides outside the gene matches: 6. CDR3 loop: CASSAGTGSETQYF. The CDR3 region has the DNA TGTGCCAGCTCAGCCGGGACAGGGAGCGAGACCCAGTACTTC.

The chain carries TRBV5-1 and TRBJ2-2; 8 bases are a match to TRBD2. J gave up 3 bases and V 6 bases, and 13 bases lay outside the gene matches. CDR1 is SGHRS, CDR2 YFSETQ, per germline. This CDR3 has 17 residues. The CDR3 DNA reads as TGCGCCAGCATCCAGCGGGAGCGGCGTAATTACACCGGGGAGCTGTTTTTT. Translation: CASIQRERRNYTGELFF.

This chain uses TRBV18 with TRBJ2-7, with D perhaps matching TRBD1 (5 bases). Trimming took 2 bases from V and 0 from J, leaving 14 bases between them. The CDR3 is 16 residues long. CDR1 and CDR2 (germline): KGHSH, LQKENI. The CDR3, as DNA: TGTGCCAGCTCACCAAACCCGACAGTTTTCTCCTACGAGCAGTACTTC. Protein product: CASSPNPTVFSYEQYF. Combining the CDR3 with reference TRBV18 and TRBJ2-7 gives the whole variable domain NAGVMQNPRHLVRRRGQEARLRCSPMKGHSHVYWYRQLPEEGLKFMVYLQKENIIDESGMPKERFSAEFPKEGPSILRIQQVVRGDSAAYFCASSPNPTVFSYEQYFGPGTRLTVT.

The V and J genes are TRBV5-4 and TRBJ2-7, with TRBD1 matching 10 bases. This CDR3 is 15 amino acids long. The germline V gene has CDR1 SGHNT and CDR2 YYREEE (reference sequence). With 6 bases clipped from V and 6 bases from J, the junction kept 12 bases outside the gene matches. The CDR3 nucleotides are TGTGCCAGCACACCCCTCGGGGACAGGGGAGGCGAGCAGTACTTC. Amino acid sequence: CASTPLGDRGGEQYF.

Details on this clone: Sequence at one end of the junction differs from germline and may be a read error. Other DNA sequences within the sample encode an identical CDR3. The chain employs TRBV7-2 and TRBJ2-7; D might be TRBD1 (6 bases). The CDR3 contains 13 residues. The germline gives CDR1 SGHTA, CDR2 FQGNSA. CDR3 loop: CASSFGGKYEQYF. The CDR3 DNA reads TGTGCCAGCAGCTTTGGGGGCAAGTACGAGCAATACTTC. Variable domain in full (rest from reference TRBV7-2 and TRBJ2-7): GAGVSQSPSNKVTEKGKDVELRCDPISGHTALYWYRQSLGQGLEFLIYFQGNSAPDKSGLPSDRFSAERTGGSVSTLTIQRTQQEDSAVYLCASSFGGKYEQYFGPGTRLTVT.

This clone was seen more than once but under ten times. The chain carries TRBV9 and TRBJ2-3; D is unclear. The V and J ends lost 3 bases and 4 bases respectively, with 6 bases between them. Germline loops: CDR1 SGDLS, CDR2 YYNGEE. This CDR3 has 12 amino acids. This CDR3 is CASSAYADTQYF. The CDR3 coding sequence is TGTGCCAGCAGCGCCTACGCAGATACGCAGTATTTT.

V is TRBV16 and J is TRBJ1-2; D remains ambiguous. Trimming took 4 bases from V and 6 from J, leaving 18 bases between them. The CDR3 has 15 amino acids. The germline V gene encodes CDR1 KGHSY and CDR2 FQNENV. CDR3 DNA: TGTGCCAGCAGCCGAGATTTCGTCGCTTTGGATGGCTACACCTTC. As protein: CASSRDFVALDGYTF.

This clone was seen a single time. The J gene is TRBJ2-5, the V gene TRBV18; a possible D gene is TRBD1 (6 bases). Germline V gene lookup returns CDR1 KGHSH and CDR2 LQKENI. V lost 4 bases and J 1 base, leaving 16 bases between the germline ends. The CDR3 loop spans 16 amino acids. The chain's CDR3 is CASSLYRDTFQETQYF. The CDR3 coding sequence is TGTGCCAGCTCACTTTACCGGGACACCTTCCAAGAGACCCAGTACTTC.

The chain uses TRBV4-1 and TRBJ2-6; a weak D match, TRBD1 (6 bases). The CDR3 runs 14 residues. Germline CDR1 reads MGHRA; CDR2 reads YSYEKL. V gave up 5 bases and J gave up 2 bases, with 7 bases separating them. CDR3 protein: CASSSGAGANVLTF. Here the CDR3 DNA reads TGCGCCAGCAGCTCAGGGGCTGGGGCCAACGTCCTGACTTTC.

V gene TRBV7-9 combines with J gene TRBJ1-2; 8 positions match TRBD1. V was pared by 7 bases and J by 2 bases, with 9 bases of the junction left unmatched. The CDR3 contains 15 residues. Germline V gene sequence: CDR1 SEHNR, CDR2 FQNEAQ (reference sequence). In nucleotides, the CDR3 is TGTGCCAGCAACAACCCCTCAGGGGGCAACTATGGCTACACCTTC. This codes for CASNNPSGGNYGYTF.

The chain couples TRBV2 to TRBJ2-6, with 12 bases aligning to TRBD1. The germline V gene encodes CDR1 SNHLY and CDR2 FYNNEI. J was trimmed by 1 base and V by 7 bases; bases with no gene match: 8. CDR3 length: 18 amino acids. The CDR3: CASKRPGQGASGANVLTF. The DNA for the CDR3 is TGTGCCAGCAAACGACCGGGACAGGGGGCATCTGGGGCCAACGTCCTGACTTTC.